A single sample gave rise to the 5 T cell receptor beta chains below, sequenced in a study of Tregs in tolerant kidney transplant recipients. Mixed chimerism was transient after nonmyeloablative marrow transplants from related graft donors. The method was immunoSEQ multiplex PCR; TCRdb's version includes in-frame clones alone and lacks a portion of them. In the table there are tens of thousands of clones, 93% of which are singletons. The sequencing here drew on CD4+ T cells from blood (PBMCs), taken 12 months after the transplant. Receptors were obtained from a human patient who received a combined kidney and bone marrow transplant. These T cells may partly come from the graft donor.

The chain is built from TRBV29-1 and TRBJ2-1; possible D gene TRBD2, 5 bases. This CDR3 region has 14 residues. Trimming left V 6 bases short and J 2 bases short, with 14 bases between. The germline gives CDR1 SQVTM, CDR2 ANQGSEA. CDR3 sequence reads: CSVAPTGTYNEQFF. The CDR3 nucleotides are TGCAGCGTGGCCCCTACGGGAACCTACAATGAGCAGTTCTTC.

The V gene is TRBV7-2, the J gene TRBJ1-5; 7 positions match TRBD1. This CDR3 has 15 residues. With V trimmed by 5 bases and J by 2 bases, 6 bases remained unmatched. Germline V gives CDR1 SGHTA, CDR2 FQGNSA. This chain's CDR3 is CASSALQGRNQPQHF. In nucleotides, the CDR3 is TGTGCCAGCAGCGCCTTACAGGGGCGCAATCAGCCCCAGCATTTT.

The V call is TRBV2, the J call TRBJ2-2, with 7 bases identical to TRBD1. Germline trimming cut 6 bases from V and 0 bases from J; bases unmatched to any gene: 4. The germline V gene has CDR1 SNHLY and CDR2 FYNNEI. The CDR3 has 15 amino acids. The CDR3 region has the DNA TGTGCCAGCAGGACAGGGACCGCGAACACCGGGGAGCTGTTTTTT. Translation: CASRTGTANTGELFF. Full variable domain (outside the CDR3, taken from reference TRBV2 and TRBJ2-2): EPEVTQTPSHQVTQMGQEVILRCVPISNHLYFYWYRQILGQKVEFLVSFYNNEISEKSEIFDDQFSVERPDGSNFTLKIRSTKLEDSAMYFCASRTGTANTGELFFGEGSRLTVL.

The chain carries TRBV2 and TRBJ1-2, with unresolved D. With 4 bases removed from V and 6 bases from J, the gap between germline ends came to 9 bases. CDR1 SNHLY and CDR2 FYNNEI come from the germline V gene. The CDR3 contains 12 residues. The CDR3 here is CASSAAGNGYTF. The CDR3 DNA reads TGTGCCAGCAGTGCGGCGGGGAATGGCTACACCTTC.

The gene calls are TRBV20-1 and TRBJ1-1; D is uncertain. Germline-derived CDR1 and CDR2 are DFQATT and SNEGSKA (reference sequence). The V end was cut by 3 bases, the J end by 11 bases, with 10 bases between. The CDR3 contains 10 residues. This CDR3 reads CSARKLEAFF. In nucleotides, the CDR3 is TGCAGTGCTAGGAAGTTGGAGGCTTTCTTT.